A single sample gave rise to the 26 T cell receptor beta chains below, sequenced in a study of Tregs in tolerant kidney transplant recipients. Sequenced by immunoSEQ multiplex PCR; TCRdb stores in-frame clones only, minus some. The repertoire has some 65,000 clones, roughly 84% of them found once; the top ten carry approximately 4.8%. The specimen was CD4+ T cells from blood. These TCRs come from a human donor in good health.

In this sample, this clone turned up a few times. This chain uses TRBV7-8 with TRBJ1-6; D unresolved. Trimming cost V 5 bases and J 6 bases, with 11 bases left between them. In germline, CDR1 is SGHVS, CDR2 FQNEAQ. There are 14 residues in the CDR3. The CDR3 region has the DNA TGTGCCAGCAGCATGGGCTCCACTAATTCACCCCTCCACTTT. Residues: CASSMGSTNSPLHF.

The CDR3 region is CASSPPGRGEYEQYF. The CDR3 DNA is TGTGCCAGCTCACCACCTGGCAGGGGGGAATACGAGCAGTACTTC. The rearrangement joins TRBV18 to TRBJ2-7, with a possible D match to TRBD1 (7 bases). V was clipped by 0 bases and J by 4 bases, with 13 bases between them. Looked up from germline, CDR1 is KGHSH and CDR2 is LQKENI. This CDR3 has 15 residues.

This clone was seen repeatedly, ten times or more. The chain links TRBV10-3 to TRBJ2-2; 8 positions match TRBD2. J gave up 0 bases and V 6 bases, and 3 bases lay outside the gene matches. The CDR3 totals 15 residues. Germline CDR1 and CDR2: ENHRY and SYGVKD. Here the CDR3 DNA reads TGTGCCATCAGGTCGGGACTAGCGAACACCGGGGAGCTGTTTTTT. This encodes CAIRSGLANTGELFF.

Only one count was recorded for this clone. The chain carries TRBV2 and TRBJ2-3; D might be TRBD1 (5 bases). Germline CDR1 and CDR2: SNHLY and FYNNEI. Trimming shortened V by 3 bases and J by 2 bases, and 15 bases separated the two germline ends. CDR3 length: 16 residues. CDR3 sequence (DNA): TGTGCCAGCAGTGAGGCAGGGAACAAGCTCACAGATACGCAGTATTTT. Translation: CASSEAGNKLTDTQYF.

As regards this clone: One base away lies a much larger clone, so this may be a sequencing read error. The rearrangement links TRBV30 to TRBJ2-3; D gene unclear. The CDR3 length is 11 residues. V lost 0 bases to trimming and J lost 6 bases, with 4 bases between them. Germline V lookup: CDR1 GTSNPN, CDR2 SVGIG (reference sequence). CDR3 nucleotides: TGTGCCTGGAGTGTACGGGATACGCAGTATTTT. This translates into CAWSVRDTQYF. Combining the CDR3 with reference TRBV30 and TRBJ2-3 gives the whole variable domain SQTIHQWPATLVQPVGSPLSLECTVEGTSNPNLYWYRQAAGRGLQLLFYSVGIGQISSEVPQNLSASRPQDRQFILSSKKLLLSDSGFYLCAWSVRDTQYFGPGTRLTVL.

The rearrangement joins TRBV7-3 to TRBJ2-3; TRBD2 agrees at 11 bases. CDR1 and CDR2 from the germline V gene are SGHTA and FQGTGA. The CDR3 spans 16 residues. The J segment lost 4 bases and the V segment lost 0 bases, leaving 3 bases of the junction unmatched. The CDR3 DNA follows: TGTGCCAGCAGCTTAACTAGCGGGGGGGCCGCAGATACGCAGTATTTT. Protein: CASSLTSGGAADTQYF.

Only one count was recorded for this clone. This rearrangement joins TRBV7-3 to TRBJ2-3; 10 bases line up with TRBD2. After removal of 8 bases from V and 1 base from J, the junction contained 0 bases not matched to a gene. Germline V lookup: CDR1 SGHTA, CDR2 FQGTGA. This CDR3 is 13 amino acids long. CDR3 protein: CASGTSGTDTQYF. DNA of the CDR3: TGTGCCAGCGGGACTAGCGGCACAGATACGCAGTATTTT.

The chain joins TRBV11-2 to TRBJ2-7, with D tentatively TRBD2 (7 bases). Between the trimmed V and J ends, which lost 5 bases and 0 bases, there was a span of 14 bases. This CDR3 region has 15 residues. Per germline, CDR1 SGHAT and CDR2 FQNNGV. The CDR3 sequence: CASSKGGGYSYEQYF. The CDR3 nucleotides read TGTGCCAGCAGCAAAGGGGGGGGCTACTCCTACGAGCAGTACTTC. Using reference TRBV11-2 and TRBJ2-7 for the parts outside the CDR3, the full variable domain is EAGVAQSPRYKIIEKRQSVAFWCNPISGHATLYWYQQILGQGPKLLIQFQNNGVVDDSQLPKDRFSAERLKGVDSTLKIQPAKLEDSAVYLCASSKGGGYSYEQYFGPGTRLTVT.

The chain is built from TRBV7-3 and TRBJ2-1; the match to TRBD1 covers 10 bases. There are 15 residues in the CDR3. After removal of 5 bases from V and 8 bases from J, the junction contained 9 bases not matched to a gene. Germline CDR1 reads SGHTA; CDR2 reads FQGTGA. The CDR3 region is CASSPQTGGWHEQFF. Written as DNA, the CDR3 is TGTGCCAGCAGCCCCCAGACAGGGGGCTGGCATGAGCAGTTCTTC.

The rearrangement links TRBV18 to TRBJ2-1, with a weak D call TRBD2 (5 bases). CDR3 size: 16 residues. Germline V CDR1 and CDR2: KGHSH, LQKENI. V lost 4 bases, J lost 1 base, and 14 bases lay in between. CDR3 sequence: CASSRADAGSYNEQFF. CDR3 DNA sequence: TGTGCCAGCTCACGAGCGGACGCCGGATCCTACAATGAGCAGTTCTTC.

Only one count was recorded for this clone. The chain employs TRBV5-1 and TRBJ2-1; 7 nucleotides agree with TRBD2. V trimming: 4 bases; J trimming: 7 bases; junction bases outside the gene matches: 11. This CDR3 spans 15 amino acids. Germline loops: CDR1 SGHRS, CDR2 YFSETQ. This CDR3 reads CASSPGLRGSNEQFF. The CDR3 bases are TGCGCCAGCAGCCCGGGACTACGAGGATCGAATGAGCAGTTCTTC.

The rearrangement links TRBV15 to TRBJ2-5; D might be TRBD2 (6 bases). The germline CDR1 and CDR2 sequences are LNHNV and YYDKDF (reference sequence). The V end lost 0 bases, the J end lost 4 bases, and 18 bases lay between the germline ends. The CDR3 is made up of 17 amino acids. The DNA of the CDR3 is TGTGCCACCAGCAGAGAATGGTACGGGAGCCGTCGAGAGACCCAGTACTTC. Protein: CATSREWYGSRRETQYF. Drawing the rest from reference TRBV15 and TRBJ2-5, the complete variable domain is DAMVIQNPRYQVTQFGKPVTLSCSQTLNHNVMYWYQQKSSQAPKLLFHYYDKDFNNEADTPDNFQSRRPNTSFCFLDIRSPGLGDTAMYLCATSREWYGSRRETQYFGPGTRLLVL.

The V and J genes are TRBV19 and TRBJ2-3, with a weak D call TRBD2 (5 bases). V was cut by 6 bases and J by 3 bases, with 10 bases left in between. This CDR3 is built from 13 residues. Germline V gene lookup returns CDR1 LNHDA and CDR2 SQIVND (reference sequence). Here the CDR3 DNA reads TGTGCCAGTAGAAAGACGGGAACAGATACGCAGTATTTT. It encodes CASRKTGTDTQYF.

This clone was detected a few times. The chain combines TRBV18 with TRBJ1-2, with TRBD1 matching over 7 bases. Germline lookup yields CDR1 KGHSH and CDR2 LQKENI. Unmatched junction bases numbered 2, after V lost 0 bases and J lost 4 bases. There are 14 residues in the CDR3. CDR3 in DNA: TGTGCCAGCTCACCACCACAGGGGCTCTATGGCTACACCTTC. Translation gives CASSPPQGLYGYTF.

This clone occurred once. V usage is TRBV30 and J usage is TRBJ2-3; the match to TRBD1 covers 10 bases. Germline-derived CDR1 and CDR2 are GTSNPN and SVGIG (reference sequence). Trimming removed 2 bases from V and 4 bases from J; junction bases left unmatched: 12. The CDR3 length is 17 residues. The CDR3 nucleotides read TGTGCCTGGAGTCCAGGTGGGGGGACAGGGGTCGCAGATACGCAGTATTTT. It yields the protein CAWSPGGGTGVADTQYF.

The rearrangement links TRBV5-5 to TRBJ2-5; no clear D. Germline loops: CDR1 SGHKS, CDR2 YYEKEE (reference sequence). The germline V and J ends were trimmed by 4 bases and 5 bases, with 12 bases remaining between them. The CDR3 has 13 residues. The CDR3 reads CASSLQLRETQYF. Here the CDR3 DNA reads TGTGCCAGCAGCCTACAGCTTCGCGAGACCCAGTACTTC.

CDR3 loop: CASSPRPRALSHYGYTF. CDR3 in DNA: TGTGCCAGCAGCCCCCGGCCCAGGGCGCTTTCGCACTATGGCTACACCTTC. The chain is built from TRBV14 and TRBJ1-2; possible D gene TRBD1, 5 bases. Per the germline V gene, CDR1 is SGHDN and CDR2 is FVKESK. V lost 4 bases to trimming and J lost 3 bases, with 21 bases between them. The CDR3 runs to 17 residues.

The chain has TRBV15 and TRBJ1-2, with D hard to call. Germline CDR1 reads LNHNV; CDR2 reads YYDKDF (reference sequence). V was pared by 4 bases and J by 8 bases, with 17 bases between. CDR3 length: 14 amino acids. CDR3 DNA sequence: TGTGCCACCAGCAACCCCGGCATCAGAGAGGGCTACACCTTC. The encoded protein is CATSNPGIREGYTF.

The gene calls are TRBV19 and TRBJ1-5; a weak D match, TRBD1 (5 bases). Trimming stripped 1 base from V and 7 bases from J, with 14 bases between. CDR1 and CDR2 (germline): LNHDA, SQIVND (reference sequence). The CDR3 is made up of 15 amino acids. The CDR3 bases are TGTGCCAGTAGTATAGTTCGTCAGGGAGGACAGCCCCAGCATTTT. This translates into CASSIVRQGGQPQHF.

The chain is built from TRBV9 and TRBJ1-1; D is possibly TRBD1 (6 bases). There are 14 residues in the CDR3. Trimming took 5 bases from V and 7 from J, leaving 18 bases between them. CDR1 is SGDLS, CDR2 YYNGEE, per germline. The CDR3 region has the DNA TGTGCCAGCAGTCCTTCGGGGACATTAATTGAAGCTTTCTTT. Its protein product is CASSPSGTLIEAFF.

The CDR3 DNA reads TGTGCCAGCAGCACCCGGGCAGGCGATGAGCAGTTCTTC. This encodes CASSTRAGDEQFF. V is TRBV7-2 and J is TRBJ2-1; D unresolved. Germline V gene lookup returns CDR1 SGHTA and CDR2 FQGNSA. V shed 5 bases and J shed 8 bases, with 13 bases lying between them. This CDR3 has 13 amino acids.

The chain employs TRBV5-4 and TRBJ2-4, with 9 positions matching TRBD2. Trimming removed 4 bases from V and 4 bases from J; junction bases left unmatched: 9. CDR1 is SGHNT, CDR2 YYREEE, per germline (reference sequence). The CDR3 consists of 16 residues. The CDR3 coding sequence is TGTGCCAGCAGCCCTCGCAATAGCGGGGGAAAAAACATTCAGTACTTC. Protein product: CASSPRNSGGKNIQYF.

This chain joins TRBV14 and TRBJ1-1, with D hard to call. V lost 3 bases to trimming and J lost 3 bases, with 11 bases between them. This CDR3 has 14 amino acids. Germline-derived CDR1 and CDR2 are SGHDN and FVKESK. CDR3 loop: CASSQTVLYTEAFF. DNA for the CDR3: TGTGCCAGCAGCCAGACGGTGTTATACACTGAAGCTTTCTTT.

The V gene is TRBV5-1, the J gene TRBJ2-3; D tentatively fits TRBD1 or TRBD2 (5 bases each). Germline CDR1 and CDR2: SGHRS and YFSETQ. V shed 3 bases and J shed 6 bases, with 14 bases lying between them. This CDR3 region has 14 residues. The CDR3 DNA is TGCGCCAGCAGCTCCGGGACGGACCCCGATACGCAGTATTTT. Its translation is CASSSGTDPDTQYF.

This rearrangement joins TRBV4-1 to TRBJ2-1; D call uncertain. Germline CDR1 is MGHRA and CDR2 is YSYEKL. Trimming took off 1 base at V and 0 bases at J, with 7 bases between the two ends. CDR3 length: 15 residues. The CDR3 region has the DNA TGCGCCAGCAGCCAAGTGGGATCCTCCTACAATGAGCAGTTCTTC. Residues: CASSQVGSSYNEQFF.

Only a few counts were recorded for this clone. This sequence joins TRBV19 and TRBJ2-5; D gene ambiguous. Germline V gene data show CDR1 as LNHDA and CDR2 as SQIVND (reference sequence). V was clipped by 4 bases and J by 5 bases, with 20 bases between them. The CDR3 is 16 residues long. This CDR3 is CASSSPFKGLGETQYF. The CDR3 DNA follows: TGTGCCAGTAGTAGCCCCTTTAAAGGTTTGGGGGAGACCCAGTACTTC. Full variable domain (rest looked up from reference TRBV19 and TRBJ2-5): DGGITQSPKYLFRKEGQNVTLSCEQNLNHDAMYWYRQDPGQGLRLIYYSQIVNDFQKGDIAEGYSVSREKKESFPLTVTSAQKNPTAFYLCASSSPFKGLGETQYFGPGTRLLVL.